This TCR beta chain is from a study of pediatric ulcerative colitis (dated by TCRdb to 2018 to 2020). Notes on the research overall: Pancolitis was present in roughly seven ulcerative colitis patients and left-sided colitis in two, and histology consistent with ulcerative colitis was found in all of these patients. By Pediatric Ulcerative Colitis Activity Index, a couple of patients had mild disease, several had moderate disease and three had acute severe colitis. From nine newly diagnosed, treatment-naive pediatric ulcerative colitis patients and a handful of non-IBD control children, paired blood and rectal samples were collected. What the work shows at the level of the full study, not this receptor alone: Blood-derived T cells may have been included in the rectal pinch biopsies, particularly in patients with overt colitis. A couple of rectal CDR3 clonotypes were detected in all ulcerative colitis patients and were not detected in any of the controls. Autologous blood-rectal clonal overlap was significantly higher in ulcerative colitis patients than in controls, suggesting increased T cell trafficking to inflamed tissue. Features of the rectal repertoire distinguished controls, mild-moderate colitis patients and acute severe colitis patients, and in acute severe colitis rectal diversity was lower because of clonal expansions. The healthy control group was small, with only four individuals. Repertoires were derived from total lymphocyte DNA, so rare subsets such as regulatory T cells may have patterns not reflected. A couple of patients' blood samples yielded substantially fewer templates for technical reasons and were excluded from blood-rectal overlap analysis.

During colonoscopy, one to two pinch biopsies were obtained from the rectum for research. Ulcerative colitis patients had received no immunosuppressive medication before the diagnostic colonoscopy. Rectal biopsies were digested with proteinase K before DNA isolation. The Wizard kit (Promega) was used to extract genomic DNA from the blood and intestinal samples. CDR1 and CDR2, looked up from the germline V gene (reference sequence), are GTSNPN and SVGIG. The CDR3 has 13 amino acids, counting the end cysteine and phenylalanine. Only the CDR3 portion is preserved as DNA: 39 bases, with reading frame beginning at the first base. Cut back by 5 bases and 2 bases, the V and J ends lie 13 bases apart. Using the immunoSEQ TRB Survey service, rearranged CDR3 beta regions were amplified from genomic DNA with multiplex V and J primers. To keep sequencing depth the same across samples, survey-level depth of up to 500,000 reads per sample was applied. The libraries were purified, combined into pools and sequenced with Illumina technology. For the original study's pipeline: Productive clonality, sample overlap, pairwise scatters, CDR3 beta length, V/D/J gene usage and productiveness were assessed with immunoSEQ online tools. Calculated diversity was defined as the number of unique rearrangements divided by total templates times 100, and Shannon and Simpson indices were additionally computed. Principal component analysis used the R prcomp function and ggbiplot package on Z-score normalized data. Morisita's index was used to measure clonal overlap between blood and rectum within each subject. TCRdb carries this immuneACCESS record with in-frame sequences only. Its versions omit some clonotypes, under half of them owing to an unresolved V gene in the studies checked, with the rest unexplained. D and trimming come from the DNA, and the V and J calls and clone size come from that table. Counted in this sample were some 35,000 clones; approximately 78% of them appeared once. About 1.1% of the sample rests with the top ten.

Note on this clone: Its specific antigen is unknown. No base quality values were provided; no much bigger clone lies one nucleotide off.

This receptor chain uses TRBV30 and TRBJ2-7, with TRBD2 tentatively as D gene (6 bases match). This TCR came from a boy aged 5-17 years with mild ulcerative colitis. What was sequenced was gut tissue. The CDR3 protein sequence reads: CAWGGGETYEQYF. In nucleotides, the sequence is TGTGCCTGGGGCGGAGGGGAAACCTACGAGCAGTACTTC.